Shown below are 25 T cell receptor beta chains from a single sample sequenced in a study of blood T cell repertoires in COVID-19. Sequenced by immunoSEQ multiplex PCR; TCRdb stores in-frame clones only, minus some. The sample consists of approximately 120,000 clones, around 88% of them appearing once. Sequenced input: peripheral blood. The receptors come from a human donor in a cohort sampled during active COVID-19.

The chain joins TRBV10-2 to TRBJ2-1; D remains ambiguous. CDR3 size: 13 residues. From germline, CDR1 is WSHSY and CDR2 SAAADI. The germline V and J ends were trimmed by 8 bases and 0 bases, with 8 bases remaining between them. CDR3 bases: TGCGCCAGCGTGGCTAGCTCCTACAATGAGCAGTTCTTC. Residues: CASVASSYNEQFF.

This clone was seen a handful of times. The genes are TRBV19 and TRBJ1-5; 8 nucleotides line up with TRBD1. Per the germline V gene, CDR1 is LNHDA and CDR2 is SQIVND (reference sequence). Losses at the gene ends were 1 base for V and 3 bases for J; bases not matched to a gene: 5. The CDR3 has 16 amino acids. The CDR3 DNA reads TGTGCCAGTAGTATAGGGACAGGGTGGGTCAATCAGCCCCAGCATTTT. The encoded protein is CASSIGTGWVNQPQHF. Full variable domain (missing parts from reference TRBV19 and TRBJ1-5): DGGITQSPKYLFRKEGQNVTLSCEQNLNHDAMYWYRQDPGQGLRLIYYSQIVNDFQKGDIAEGYSVSREKKESFPLTVTSAQKNPTAFYLCASSIGTGWVNQPQHFGDGTRLSIL.

To note about this clone: No conserved phenylalanine or tryptophan ends this CDR3, so it is likely a read error. It is unclear where the CDR3 begins or ends on the DNA, so no DNA is shown, and the CDR3 is as TCRdb lists it. This sequence joins TRBV6-6 and TRBJ1-2; the table gives TRBD1 as D, unverified against the DNA. Germline lookup yields CDR1 MNHNY and CDR2 SVGAGI (reference sequence). 8 amino acids form the CDR3, both terminal residues included. The CDR3 loop is CADGTGEI.

This clone was counted a few times. This chain's CDR3 is CASSLGGSSGNTIYF. DNA of the CDR3: TGTGCCAGCAGCCTAGGGGGAAGTTCTGGAAACACCATATATTTT. The chain combines TRBV5-4 with TRBJ1-3; TRBD1 is a possible D gene (6 bases). Trimming removed 4 bases at V and 1 base at J, with 12 bases between. This CDR3 comprises 15 residues. Germline V CDR1 and CDR2: SGHNT, YYREEE (reference sequence).

The gene calls are TRBV5-1 and TRBJ1-3; 7 positions agree with TRBD1. Germline trimming cut 3 bases from V and 0 bases from J; bases unmatched to any gene: 6. The CDR3 consists of 16 residues. Germline V gene data show CDR1 as SGHRS and CDR2 as YFSETQ. CDR3 region: CASSSGTVNSGNTIYF. The CDR3 coding sequence is TGCGCCAGCAGCTCCGGGACAGTGAACTCTGGAAACACCATATATTTT.

V and J are TRBV3-1 (or the pseudogene TRBV3-2) and TRBJ2-5; unclear D gene. Germline lookup yields CDR1 LGHDT and CDR2 YNNKEL (reference sequence). The V end lost 3 bases, the J end lost 2 bases, and 4 bases lay between the germline ends. The CDR3 runs to 12 residues. The CDR3 region has the DNA TGTGCCAGCAGCCACCCTCAAGAGACCCAGTACTTC. This encodes CASSHPQETQYF.

V gene TRBV2 combines with J gene TRBJ2-1, with D possibly TRBD2 on 6 matching bases. The CDR3 covers 16 residues. CDR1 and CDR2 (germline): SNHLY, FYNNEI. Trimming left V 4 bases short and J 6 bases short, with 19 bases between. CDR3 sequence (DNA): TGTGCCAGCAGTGTGGATCCGGGGGTGGACCCCAATGAGCAGTTCTTC. This codes for CASSVDPGVDPNEQFF.

This clone was counted only a few times. The chain uses TRBV19 and TRBJ1-2; D is unclear. From germline, CDR1 is LNHDA and CDR2 SQIVND (reference sequence). This CDR3 has 13 amino acids. The V gene lost 5 bases and the J gene lost 6 bases, with 13 bases spanning the gap. The CDR3 loop is CASSLPGPDGYTF. CDR3 nucleotide sequence: TGTGCCAGTAGTTTGCCCGGTCCGGATGGCTACACCTTC.

The genes are TRBV2 and TRBJ1-1, with D hard to call. Germline V gene lookup returns CDR1 SNHLY and CDR2 FYNNEI. The length of the CDR3 is 12 residues. Trimming removed 7 bases at V and 8 bases at J, with 14 bases between. CDR3 DNA: TGTGCCAGCACCGCGGTAGTTCTCGAAGCTTTCTTT. It is translated as CASTAVVLEAFF.

The rearrangement links TRBV11-2 to TRBJ2-5; TRBD1 matches 9 bases. CDR1 is SGHAT, CDR2 FQNNGV, per germline. J was trimmed by 5 bases and V by 5 bases; bases with no gene match: 6. The CDR3 consists of 14 residues. The CDR3 DNA sequence: TGTGCCAGCAGCATACAGGGGGCTGCGGAGACCCAGTACTTC. This gives the protein CASSIQGAAETQYF.

CDR3 bases: TGTGCCAGCAGTTCCTCGGACTCCCTAAGAGTCACAGATACGCAGTATTTT. Translating it yields CASSSSDSLRVTDTQYF. This chain uses TRBV27 with TRBJ2-3; D is perhaps TRBD2 (5 bases). V was clipped by 4 bases and J by 2 bases, with 19 bases between them. CDR3 length: 17 amino acids. CDR1 is MNHEY and CDR2 is SMNVEV in the germline V gene (reference sequence).

This clone appeared once. The chain has TRBV7-9 and TRBJ1-4, with D possibly matching TRBD1 (6 bases). The CDR3 is 15 amino acids. CDR1 is SEHNR and CDR2 is FQNEAQ in the germline V gene (reference sequence). V was trimmed by 0 bases and J by 8 bases, leaving 13 bases between them. The CDR3 coding sequence is TGTGCCAGCAGCTTAGCCCCCAGGGGTGGGGAAAAACTGTTTTTT. This gives the protein CASSLAPRGGEKLFF. The full variable domain, completed using reference TRBV7-9 and TRBJ1-4, is DTGVSQNPRHKITKRGQNVTFRCDPISEHNRLYWYRQTLGQGPEFLTYFQNEAQLEKSRLLSDRFSAERPKGSFSTLEIQRTEQGDSAMYLCASSLAPRGGEKLFFGSGTQLSVL.

The chain couples TRBV7-2 to TRBJ2-7, with TRBD2 as a possible D gene (6 bases). V dropped 5 bases and J dropped 7 bases, with 12 bases sitting between them. The CDR3 has 12 amino acids. The germline V gene encodes CDR1 SGHTA and CDR2 FQGNSA. For the CDR3, the DNA is TGTGCCAGCAGCCACGGGACTTTAGAGCAGTACTTC. Its protein is CASSHGTLEQYF.

The rearrangement joins TRBV7-2 to TRBJ2-7, with 8 positions matching TRBD2. Germline V gene sequence: CDR1 SGHTA, CDR2 FQGNSA. V was pared by 4 bases and J by 3 bases, with 8 bases of the junction left unmatched. CDR3 size: 15 residues. In DNA form, the CDR3 reads TGTGCCAGCAGCTCCCGGGGACTAGGCAACTACGAGCAGTACTTC. Amino acid sequence: CASSSRGLGNYEQYF.

Only a few counts were recorded for this clone. This chain joins TRBV19 and TRBJ2-4; 9 bases match TRBD2. V shed 4 bases, J shed 0 bases, and the junction held 4 bases outside the gene matches. CDR3 length equals 16 residues. Germline V CDR1 and CDR2: LNHDA, SQIVND (reference sequence). This CDR3 reads CASSTGTSIAKNIQYF. The CDR3 region has the DNA TGTGCCAGTAGTACCGGGACTAGCATAGCCAAAAACATTCAGTACTTC.

The rearrangement links TRBV30 to TRBJ2-7; D perhaps matches TRBD2 (6 bases). Germline CDR1 is GTSNPN and CDR2 is SVGIG (reference sequence). CDR3 length equals 14 residues. V was pared by 0 bases and J by 2 bases, with 11 bases between. CDR3 DNA sequence: TGTGCCTGGAGTGTACGGGGGACCCCCTACGAGCAGTACTTC. The encoded protein is CAWSVRGTPYEQYF.

V is TRBV7-3 and J is TRBJ2-3, with D possibly being TRBD1 (7 bases). Trimming cost V 1 base and J 5 bases, with 13 bases left between them. The CDR3 consists of 15 residues. The V gene's germline CDR1 is SGHTA and CDR2 FQGTGA. Here the CDR3 reads CASSLNRGGVDTQYF. In nucleotides, the CDR3 is TGTGCCAGCAGCTTAAACAGGGGAGGAGTAGATACGCAGTATTTT.

The chain joins TRBV3-1 (or the pseudogene TRBV3-2) to TRBJ2-1, with D tentatively TRBD2 (6 bases). Germline V gene data show CDR1 as LGHDT and CDR2 as YNNKEL (reference sequence). The V end lost 4 bases, the J end lost 3 bases, and 13 bases lay between the germline ends. This CDR3 is 15 amino acids long. The CDR3 spells CASSLGLAGYNEQFF. CDR3 bases: TGTGCCAGCAGCCTGGGACTTGCCGGCTACAATGAGCAGTTCTTC.

The gene calls are TRBV9 and TRBJ1-6; 10 bases are a match to TRBD1. This CDR3 has 16 amino acids. Germline trimming cut 4 bases from V and 5 bases from J; bases unmatched to any gene: 6. Germline CDR1 reads SGDLS; CDR2 reads YYNGEE. CDR3 nucleotides: TGTGCCAGCAGCCCGACCGGACAGGGGGATAATTCACCCCTCCACTTT. Translated, it gives CASSPTGQGDNSPLHF.

This chain uses TRBV28 with TRBJ2-3; D call uncertain. The CDR3 length is 17 residues. Trimming cost V 3 bases and J 2 bases, with 18 bases left between them. The germline V gene has CDR1 MDHEN and CDR2 SYDVKM. CDR3 loop: CASSLQLRRRLTDTQYF. The CDR3 nucleotides read TGTGCCAGCAGTTTGCAATTGCGGCGGCGACTCACAGATACGCAGTATTTT.

The chain combines TRBV10-3 with TRBJ1-2, with no clear D. The length of the CDR3 is 14 residues. V lost 6 bases to trimming and J lost 3 bases, with 14 bases between them. Germline V gene sequence: CDR1 ENHRY, CDR2 SYGVKD. The CDR3 nucleotides read TGTGCCATCAGCCCCCGAGCCACGGACTATGGCTACACCTTC. Translated, it gives CAISPRATDYGYTF.

The chain is built from TRBV7-2 and TRBJ1-4; unclear D gene. The germline gives CDR1 SGHTA, CDR2 FQGNSA. Trimming took 3 bases from V and 5 from J, leaving 10 bases between them. The CDR3 sequence is 14 residues long. CDR3 coding DNA: TGTGCCAGCAGCTTTCACGGGAGGAATGAAAAACTGTTTTTT. Amino acid sequence: CASSFHGRNEKLFF.

The chain recombines TRBV4-2 with TRBJ2-1; 14 bases align to TRBD2. The CDR3 loop spans 18 amino acids. Per the germline V gene, CDR1 is LGHNA and CDR2 is YNFKEQ. Trimming at V came to 5 bases and at J to 6 bases, leaving 12 bases not matched to a gene. The CDR3 DNA reads as TGTGCCAGCAGCACCCGGACTAGCGGGAGGAGCCCTCTCAATGAGCAGTTCTTC. It specifies CASSTRTSGRSPLNEQFF.

The rearrangement joins TRBV30 to TRBJ2-7; TRBD1 aligns across 9 bases. Germline V gene data show CDR1 as GTSNPN and CDR2 as SVGIG (reference sequence). There are 14 residues in the CDR3. With V trimmed by 3 bases and J by 5 bases, 8 bases remained unmatched. CDR3 nucleotides: TGTGCCTGGAGATTCGGGACAGGGCGACACGAGCAGTACTTC. It yields the protein CAWRFGTGRHEQYF.

The gene calls are TRBV5-1 and TRBJ2-7; D may be TRBD2 (5 bases). Germline CDR1 and CDR2: SGHRS and YFSETQ. This CDR3 has 15 amino acids. The V end lost 4 bases, the J end lost 0 bases, and 14 bases lay between the germline ends. The CDR3 DNA follows: TGCGCCAGCAGCGGAGGACCCCCAGGCTCCTACGAGCAGTACTTC. This sequence encodes CASSGGPPGSYEQYF.